The 32 T cell receptor beta chains in this list originate from one sample, sequenced in a study of blood T cell repertoires in COVID-19. TCRdb's copy holds only in-frame clones and misses some; the assay was immunoSEQ multiplex PCR. Of roughly 190,000 clones listed, 84% are singletons. Sequences were obtained from PBMCs or T cells enriched from blood (not recorded which). Receptors were obtained from a young woman who had been exposed to COVID-19.

This clone was observed a handful of times. The chain is built from TRBV12-5 and TRBJ1-5, with D unresolved. CDR1 and CDR2 from the germline V gene are LGHNT and FRNRAP. Trimming removed 5 bases from V and 5 bases from J, with 31 bases in between. The CDR3 totals 20 residues. The CDR3 here is CASGKRLDVSGPLPYQPQHF. The CDR3 bases are TGTGCTAGTGGTAAAAGACTGGACGTCAGCGGGCCACTACCATATCAGCCCCAGCATTTT.

The genes are TRBV2 and TRBJ2-5; TRBD1 might be the D (6 bases). Trimming removed 6 bases from V and 6 bases from J, with 17 bases in between. The CDR3 extends over 14 amino acids. Germline lookup yields CDR1 SNHLY and CDR2 FYNNEI. The CDR3: CASRDPGAGKTQYF. The CDR3 bases are TGTGCCAGCAGAGACCCAGGGGCCGGGAAGACCCAGTACTTC.

The V and J genes are TRBV29-1 and TRBJ2-1; 7 positions agree with TRBD2. J lost 6 bases, V lost 7 bases, and 12 bases had no gene match. This CDR3 is built from 14 residues. Germline CDR1 SQVTM, CDR2 ANQGSEA. The CDR3: CSGRNGGSGNEQFF. The DNA of the CDR3 is TGCAGCGGACGAAACGGGGGGTCGGGCAATGAGCAGTTCTTC.

This chain links TRBV27 with TRBJ2-3; D possibly corresponds to TRBD1 (6 bases). CDR1 is MNHEY and CDR2 is SMNVEV in the germline V gene (reference sequence). The CDR3 is 14 amino acids. V shed 3 bases and J shed 1 base, with 8 bases lying between them. The CDR3 DNA sequence: TGTGCCAGCAGTTTGGGACACCGCACAGATACGCAGTATTTT. The encoded protein is CASSLGHRTDTQYF.

The chain links TRBV15 to TRBJ2-3, with 8 nucleotides matching TRBD2. The CDR3 runs to 12 residues. CDR1 is LNHNV, CDR2 YYDKDF, per germline (reference sequence). The V gene end was trimmed by 5 bases and the J gene end by 11 bases; junction bases not matched to a gene: 6. The CDR3, as DNA: TGTGCCACCAGCGGACCGGGAGGGGAGCAGTATTTT. Translating gives CATSGPGGEQYF.

The V and J genes are TRBV2 and TRBJ1-6; 12 bases are a match to TRBD1. There are 15 residues in the CDR3. V dropped 6 bases and J dropped 9; count of bases not matched to a gene: 6. Germline CDR1 reads SNHLY; CDR2 reads FYNNEI. The chain's CDR3 is CASRGTGGAVSPLHF. In DNA, the CDR3 is TGTGCCAGCAGGGGGACAGGGGGCGCAGTTTCACCCCTCCACTTT.

Only a few counts were recorded for this clone. The CDR3 spells CASSRQPIYGYTF. The CDR3 DNA sequence: TGTGCCAGCAGCCGACAGCCCATCTATGGCTACACCTTC. The V gene is TRBV5-4, the J gene TRBJ1-2, with D tentatively TRBD1 (5 bases). There are 13 residues in the CDR3. CDR1 is SGHNT, CDR2 YYREEE, per germline (reference sequence). V gave up 4 bases and J gave up 4 bases, with 11 bases separating them.

J is TRBJ2-7 and V is TRBV24-1; possible D gene TRBD2, 6 bases. The CDR3 contains 13 residues. The germline V gene has CDR1 KGHDR and CDR2 SFDVKD. The germline V and J ends were trimmed by 7 bases and 6 bases, with 15 bases remaining between them. CDR3 bases: TGTGCCACCAGGGCCCGAGGGGAGGCCGAGCAGTACTTC. Translated: CATRARGEAEQYF.

The chain carries TRBV7-6 and TRBJ1-1; D remains unclear. CDR1 is SGHVS, CDR2 FNYEAQ, per germline. Deletions cut 8 bases from V and 3 bases from J, with 13 bases between. The CDR3 runs to 13 residues. The CDR3 protein is CASHSWAYTEAFF. CDR3 DNA sequence: TGTGCCAGCCACAGCTGGGCGTACACTGAAGCTTTCTTT.

As concerns this clone: One end of the junction is discordant with germline, which a read error may explain. Other DNA sequences within the sample encode an identical CDR3. This rearrangement joins TRBV3-1 (or the pseudogene TRBV3-2) to TRBJ2-7, with 13 bases fitting TRBD2. The germline V gene encodes CDR1 LGHDT and CDR2 YNNKEL (reference sequence). The CDR3 has 15 amino acids. The CDR3 region is CASSQAGLAGSEQYF. CDR3 DNA sequence: TGTGCCAGTAGCCAAGCGGGACTAGCGGGGAGCGAGCAGTACTTC.

Comment on this clone: An end of the junction differs from the germline gene, which may be a read error. The chain has TRBV18 and TRBJ1-2, with TRBD1 identical over 12 bases. The V gene's germline CDR1 is KGHSH and CDR2 LQKENI. The CDR3 is made up of 15 amino acids. The CDR3 region has the DNA TGTGCCAGCTCTCCACCGGGACAGGGGGCTGGCGGCTACACCTTC. Its protein is CASSPPGQGAGGYTF.

The rearrangement links TRBV7-8 to TRBJ2-7; possibly TRBD1 for D (5 bases). In germline, CDR1 is SGHVS, CDR2 FQNEAQ. The CDR3 loop spans 16 amino acids. V lost 2 bases and J lost 0, with 14 bases in between. DNA for the CDR3: TGTGCCAGCAGCTTATTGGTGACAGCAAGCTCCTACGAGCAGTACTTC. Protein product: CASSLLVTASSYEQYF.

The rearrangement joins TRBV4-1 to TRBJ1-1; no clear D gene. CDR1 MGHRA and CDR2 YSYEKL come from the germline V gene. The CDR3 loop spans 15 amino acids. Trimming cost V 1 base and J 7 bases, with 16 bases left between them. This CDR3 reads CASSQVSGFVGEAFF. The CDR3 nucleotides are TGCGCCAGCAGCCAAGTTTCAGGTTTTGTTGGTGAAGCTTTCTTT.

This chain joins TRBV6-5 and TRBJ1-2; 7 bases agree with TRBD1. Per the germline V gene, CDR1 is MNHEY and CDR2 is SVGAGI. This CDR3 contains 14 residues. Germline trimming cut 2 bases from V and 5 bases from J; bases unmatched to any gene: 5. The chain's CDR3 is CASSYRGLGYGYTF. Here the CDR3 DNA reads TGTGCCAGCAGTTACAGGGGGCTAGGTTATGGCTACACCTTC.

The chain carries TRBV15 and TRBJ1-2; a weak D match, TRBD1 (6 bases). CDR1 is LNHNV and CDR2 is YYDKDF in the germline V gene (reference sequence). This CDR3 region has 16 residues. Trimming removed 0 bases at V and 8 bases at J, with 19 bases between. The CDR3 is CATSRENTGIARGYTF. The CDR3, as DNA: TGTGCCACCAGCAGAGAGAATACAGGGATAGCTCGAGGCTACACCTTC.

This chain links TRBV11-2 with TRBJ2-3, with TRBD1 matching over 10 bases. This CDR3 contains 15 residues. Trimming took 6 bases from V and 3 from J; bases not matched to a gene: 6. Germline-derived CDR1 and CDR2 are SGHAT and FQNNGV. Here the CDR3 reads CASRDGQGETDTQYF. As DNA, the CDR3 is TGTGCCAGCAGGGACGGACAGGGGGAAACAGATACGCAGTATTTT.

The chain carries TRBV5-8 and TRBJ1-6; TRBD1 is a possible D gene (5 bases). Trimming stripped 3 bases from V and 6 bases from J, with 10 bases between. Germline V lookup: CDR1 SGHTS, CDR2 YDEGEE. This CDR3 contains 14 residues. The CDR3: CASSWVGGNSPLHF. CDR3 nucleotides: TGTGCCAGCAGCTGGGTGGGGGGTAATTCACCCCTCCACTTT.

The chain joins TRBV7-9 to TRBJ1-6, with D perhaps TRBD1 (6 bases). The CDR3 runs 13 residues. V lost 6 bases, J lost 8 bases, and 11 bases lay in between. Germline values: CDR1 SEHNR, CDR2 FQNEAQ (reference sequence). CDR3 coding DNA: TGTGCCAGCAGAGACCCAGGGGATTCACCCCTCCACTTT. Translation: CASRDPGDSPLHF.

V and J are TRBV11-2 and TRBJ1-2, with 7 bases fitting TRBD1. Per the germline V gene, CDR1 is SGHAT and CDR2 is FQNNGV. The CDR3 covers 13 residues. V trimming: 2 bases; J trimming: 3 bases; junction bases outside the gene matches: 0. The DNA for the CDR3 is TGTGCCAGCAGCTTAACAGGGGACTATGGCTACACCTTC. Protein product: CASSLTGDYGYTF.

This chain links TRBV9 with TRBJ2-1; D may be TRBD1 (6 bases). V was pared by 3 bases and J by 7 bases, with 11 bases between. This CDR3 region has 13 residues. The germline V gene has CDR1 SGDLS and CDR2 YYNGEE. As DNA, the CDR3 is TGTGCCAGCAGCGGGACCAGGGGTAATGAGCAGTTCTTC. Translation: CASSGTRGNEQFF.

This clone was counted only a few times. The rearrangement links TRBV2 to TRBJ1-2, with TRBD1 identical over 9 bases. V lost 6 bases, J lost 7 bases, and 9 bases stayed unmatched. Per the germline V gene, CDR1 is SNHLY and CDR2 is FYNNEI. The length of the CDR3 is 14 residues. The CDR3: CASSPKTGGSGYTF. The CDR3 DNA follows: TGTGCCAGCAGCCCGAAAACAGGGGGCAGTGGCTACACCTTC.

This chain joins TRBV30 and TRBJ1-4; D not resolved. This CDR3 has 15 amino acids. CDR1 is GTSNPN and CDR2 is SVGIG in the germline V gene (reference sequence). Trimming shortened V by 0 bases and J by 0 bases, and 8 bases separated the two germline ends. The CDR3 DNA reads as TGTGCCTGGAGTGTAGCGGCAGCAACTAATGAAAAACTGTTTTTT. Translating gives CAWSVAAATNEKLFF. Full variable domain (rest looked up from reference TRBV30 and TRBJ1-4): SQTIHQWPATLVQPVGSPLSLECTVEGTSNPNLYWYRQAAGRGLQLLFYSVGIGQISSEVPQNLSASRPQDRQFILSSKKLLLSDSGFYLCAWSVAAATNEKLFFGSGTQLSVL.

J is TRBJ1-3 and V is TRBV24-1; tentative D call: TRBD1 (6 bases). V lost 4 bases to trimming and J lost 0 bases, with 12 bases between them. The length of the CDR3 is 16 residues. CDR1 KGHDR and CDR2 SFDVKD come from the germline V gene. CDR3 sequence reads: CATSDPQGSSGNTIYF. The CDR3 nucleotides read TGTGCCACCAGTGACCCACAGGGTAGCTCTGGAAACACCATATATTTT.

The chain has TRBV6-1 and TRBJ1-1; no definite D call. The CDR3 has 16 residues. Germline V CDR1 and CDR2: MNHNS, SASEGT. V was shortened by 2 bases and J by 0 bases, with 13 bases between the two germline ends. The CDR3 protein is CASSELRSTMNTEAFF. The CDR3 DNA is TGTGCCAGCAGTGAACTTAGGAGTACGATGAACACTGAAGCTTTCTTT.

The chain combines TRBV4-3 with TRBJ1-4; TRBD1 might be the D (6 bases). V gave up 0 bases and J gave up 8 bases, with 16 bases separating them. The CDR3 extends over 16 amino acids. CDR1 and CDR2 from the germline V gene are LGHNA and YSLEER. The CDR3 DNA is TGCGCCAGCAGCCAAGAGACAGGCTCGTCTCGGGAAAAACTGTTTTTT. Translated: CASSQETGSSREKLFF.

This clone was picked up many times. V gene TRBV4-1 combines with J gene TRBJ1-3; 8 nucleotides line up with TRBD1. Germline V gene sequence: CDR1 MGHRA, CDR2 YSYEKL. This CDR3 has 18 residues. Losses at the gene ends were 4 bases for V and 3 bases for J; bases not matched to a gene: 14. CDR3 nucleotides: TGCGCCAGCAGCCCGGGGGGCAGGGGGCGATCGGATGGAAACACCATATATTTT. Protein: CASSPGGRGRSDGNTIYF.

The V and J genes are TRBV9 and TRBJ1-2; no reliable D call. Looked up from germline, CDR1 is SGDLS and CDR2 is YYNGEE. V was pared by 4 bases and J by 0 bases, with 10 bases between. The CDR3 covers 14 residues. The CDR3 loop is CASSREEANYGYTF. CDR3 in DNA: TGTGCCAGCAGCAGGGAGGAAGCTAACTATGGCTACACCTTC.

The chain has TRBV6-5 and TRBJ2-1; D might be TRBD1 (6 bases). The CDR3 loop spans 11 amino acids. Between the trimmed V and J ends, which lost 6 bases and 7 bases, there was a span of 7 bases. Germline assignment: CDR1 MNHEY and CDR2 SVGAGI. The CDR3 DNA is TGTGCCAGCAGACAGGGAAATGAGCAGTTCTTC. Protein: CASRQGNEQFF.

This chain uses TRBV10-3 with TRBJ2-3; D possibly corresponds to TRBD1 (6 bases). The V end lost 10 bases, the J end lost 1 base, and 15 bases lay between the germline ends. The CDR3 has 14 amino acids. Germline V gene sequence: CDR1 ENHRY, CDR2 SYGVKD. The CDR3 loop reads CATASTGRTDTQYF. The CDR3 nucleotides are TGTGCCACCGCCTCGACAGGACGCACAGATACGCAGTATTTT.

The chain couples TRBV15 to TRBJ1-6; 7 positions agree with TRBD1. CDR3 length: 16 amino acids. Germline V lookup: CDR1 LNHNV, CDR2 YYDKDF (reference sequence). J was trimmed by 6 bases and V by 5 bases; bases with no gene match: 10. The CDR3 sequence is CATSDLPGGSNSPLHF. The CDR3 nucleotides read TGTGCCACCAGCGACCTCCCAGGGGGTAGTAATTCACCCCTCCACTTT.

The rearrangement links TRBV7-6 to TRBJ1-1; TRBD1 agrees at 7 bases. CDR3 length equals 13 residues. Germline CDR1 reads SGHVS; CDR2 reads FNYEAQ. This CDR3 is CVTRDSDGTEAFF. In DNA form, the CDR3 reads TGTGTCACGAGGGACAGCGACGGGACTGAAGCTTTCTTT.

The rearrangement links TRBV5-5 to TRBJ2-1; TRBD2 matches 10 bases. After removal of 2 bases from V and 6 bases from J, the junction contained 5 bases not matched to a gene. Germline CDR1 is SGHKS and CDR2 is YYEKEE (reference sequence). The CDR3 has 15 amino acids. The CDR3 loop reads CASSFSGGAANEQFF. As DNA, the CDR3 is TGTGCCAGCAGCTTCAGCGGGGGGGCCGCCAATGAGCAGTTCTTC. The variable domain in full, completed from reference TRBV5-5 and TRBJ2-1, reads DAGVTQSPTHLIKTRGQQVTLRCSPISGHKSVSWYQQVLGQGPQFIFQYYEKEERGRGNFPDRFSARQFPNYSSELNVNALLLGDSALYLCASSFSGGAANEQFFGPGTRLTVL.